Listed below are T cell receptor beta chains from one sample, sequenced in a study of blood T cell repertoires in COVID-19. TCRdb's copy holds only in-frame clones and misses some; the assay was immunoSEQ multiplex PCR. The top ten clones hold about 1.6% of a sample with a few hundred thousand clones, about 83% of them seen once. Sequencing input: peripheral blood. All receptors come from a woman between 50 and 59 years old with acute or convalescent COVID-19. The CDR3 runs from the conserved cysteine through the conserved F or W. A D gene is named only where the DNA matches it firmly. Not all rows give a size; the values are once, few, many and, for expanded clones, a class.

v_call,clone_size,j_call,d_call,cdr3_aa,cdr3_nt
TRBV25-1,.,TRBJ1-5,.,CASRGIGVRNQPQHF,TGTGCCAGCAGGGGGATAGGGGTTCGAAATCAGCCCCAGCATTTT
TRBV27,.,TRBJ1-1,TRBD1,CASSFRVAGGTEAFF,TGTGCCAGCAGTTTCCGAGTGGCAGGGGGCACTGAAGCTTTCTTT
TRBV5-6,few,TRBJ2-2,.,CASSLGGKGKPGELFF,TGTGCCAGCAGCTTGGGCGGGAAGGGTAAGCCCGGGGAGCTGTTTTTT
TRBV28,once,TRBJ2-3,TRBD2,CASLPLAGVKADTQYF,TGTGCCAGCCTTCCCCTCGCGGGGGTAAAAGCTGATACGCAGTATTTT
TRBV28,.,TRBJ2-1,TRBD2,CAISTSALGDEQFF,TGTGCCATCTCGACTAGCGCCCTTGGCGATGAGCAGTTCTTC
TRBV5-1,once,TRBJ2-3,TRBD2,CASSLAGSGRAVDTQYF,TGCGCCAGCAGCTTGGCCGGTAGCGGGAGGGCGGTAGATACGCAGTATTTT
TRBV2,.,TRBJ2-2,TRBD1,CASRQGENTGELFF,TGTGCCAGCAGACAGGGGGAGAACACCGGGGAGCTGTTTTTT
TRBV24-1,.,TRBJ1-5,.,CATSEARGNQPQHF,TGTGCCACCAGCGAAGCCAGGGGAAATCAGCCCCAGCATTTT
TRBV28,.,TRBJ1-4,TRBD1,CASSNGQGAFEKLFF,TGTGCCAGCAGTAACGGACAGGGGGCGTTTGAAAAACTGTTTTTT
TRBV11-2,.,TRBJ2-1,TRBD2,CASSLDLTSGKYNEQFF,TGTGCCAGCAGCTTAGATTTGACTAGCGGCAAATACAATGAGCAGTTCTTC
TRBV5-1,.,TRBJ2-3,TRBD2,CASSLQAGDTQYF,TGCGCCAGCAGCTTACAAGCGGGGGATACGCAGTATTTT
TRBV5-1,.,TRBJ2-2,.,CASSLLPSNTGELFF,TGCGCCAGCAGCTTACTCCCCTCGAACACCGGGGAGCTGTTTTTT
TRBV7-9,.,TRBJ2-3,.,CASSFRGQVGADTQYF,TGTGCCAGCAGCTTCCGTGGACAAGTAGGGGCAGATACGCAGTATTTT
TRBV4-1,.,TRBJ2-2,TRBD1,CASSIRTGGTGELFF,TGCGCCAGCAGCATCCGGACAGGGGGAACCGGGGAGCTGTTTTTT
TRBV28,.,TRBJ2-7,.,CASEDSSYEQYF,TGTGCCAGCGAGGACAGCTCCTACGAGCAGTACTTC